The entry below gives a single T cell receptor beta chain sequence along with its context. Germline V gene sequence: CDR1 LNHDA, CDR2 SQIVND (reference sequence). CDR3 size: 13 residues. V shed 6 bases and J 6 bases; nucleotides not matched to a gene: 5. This entry is derived from a study of T cell changes during pregnancy in multiple sclerosis. TCRdb keeps only in-frame clones here, not all; method: immunoSEQ multiplex PCR. The repertoire consists of approximately 80,000 clones, with approximately 91% occurring once and the leading ten covering 3% to 4%. This chain connects TRBV19 to TRBJ1-1, with 9 nucleotides matching TRBD1. The sequencing here drew on PBMCs, taken in the first trimester of pregnancy. This clonotype originated in a female donor in good health, serving as a control in a pregnancy study. Some clones in this sample may be carry-over from other donors' samples. The CDR3 bases are TGTGCCAGTAGCGGGACAGGGAAGTCTGAAGCTTTCTTT. This encodes CASSGTGKSEAFF.